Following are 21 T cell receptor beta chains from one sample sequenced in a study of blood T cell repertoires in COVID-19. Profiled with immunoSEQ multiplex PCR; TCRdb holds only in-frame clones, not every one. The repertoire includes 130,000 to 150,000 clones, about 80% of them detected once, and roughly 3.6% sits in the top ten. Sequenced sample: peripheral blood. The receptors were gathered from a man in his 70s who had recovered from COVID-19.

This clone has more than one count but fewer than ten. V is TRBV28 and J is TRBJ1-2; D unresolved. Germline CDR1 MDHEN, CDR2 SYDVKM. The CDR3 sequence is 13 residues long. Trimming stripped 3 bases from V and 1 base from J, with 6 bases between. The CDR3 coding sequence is TGTGCCAGCAGTTTGGCAGATAACTATGGCTACACCTTC. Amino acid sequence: CASSLADNYGYTF.

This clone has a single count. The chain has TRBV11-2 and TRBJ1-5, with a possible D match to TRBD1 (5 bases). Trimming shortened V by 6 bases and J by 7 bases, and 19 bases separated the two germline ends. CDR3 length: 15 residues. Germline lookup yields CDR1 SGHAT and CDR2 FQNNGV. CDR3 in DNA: TGTGCCAGCAGTCACGCGGGGGAAGTAGGGCAGCCCCAGCATTTT. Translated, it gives CASSHAGEVGQPQHF.

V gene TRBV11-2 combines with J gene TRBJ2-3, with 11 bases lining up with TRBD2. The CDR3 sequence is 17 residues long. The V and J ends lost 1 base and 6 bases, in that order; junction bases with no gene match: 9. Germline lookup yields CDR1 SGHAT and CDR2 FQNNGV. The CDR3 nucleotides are TGTGCCAGCAGCTTAGCGCCACTAGCGGGAGACTCTGATACGCAGTATTTT. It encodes CASSLAPLAGDSDTQYF.

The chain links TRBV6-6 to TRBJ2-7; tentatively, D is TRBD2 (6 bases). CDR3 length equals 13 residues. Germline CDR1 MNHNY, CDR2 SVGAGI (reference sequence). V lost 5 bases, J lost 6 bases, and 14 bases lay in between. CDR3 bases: TGTGCCAGCAGTGTAGGGGAGGTGTTCGAGCAGTACTTC. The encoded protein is CASSVGEVFEQYF.

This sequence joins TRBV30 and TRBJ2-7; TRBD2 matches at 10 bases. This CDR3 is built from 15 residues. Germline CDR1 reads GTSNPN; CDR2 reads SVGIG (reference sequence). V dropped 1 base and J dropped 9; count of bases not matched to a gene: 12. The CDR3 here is CAWSGRLAGEFGQYF. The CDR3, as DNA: TGTGCCTGGAGTGGACGCCTAGCGGGAGAGTTCGGGCAGTACTTC.

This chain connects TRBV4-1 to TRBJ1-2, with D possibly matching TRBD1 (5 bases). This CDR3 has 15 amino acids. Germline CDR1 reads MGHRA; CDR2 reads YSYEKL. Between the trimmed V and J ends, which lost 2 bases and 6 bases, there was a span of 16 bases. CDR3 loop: CASSQPLRGYNGYTF. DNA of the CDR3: TGCGCCAGCAGCCAACCCCTCCGGGGGTATAATGGCTACACCTTC.

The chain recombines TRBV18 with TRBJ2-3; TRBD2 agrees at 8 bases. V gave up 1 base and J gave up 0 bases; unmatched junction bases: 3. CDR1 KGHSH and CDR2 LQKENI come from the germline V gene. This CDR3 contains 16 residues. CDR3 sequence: CASSPQIAGSTDTQYF. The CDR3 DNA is TGTGCCAGCTCACCACAAATAGCGGGAAGCACAGATACGCAGTATTTT.

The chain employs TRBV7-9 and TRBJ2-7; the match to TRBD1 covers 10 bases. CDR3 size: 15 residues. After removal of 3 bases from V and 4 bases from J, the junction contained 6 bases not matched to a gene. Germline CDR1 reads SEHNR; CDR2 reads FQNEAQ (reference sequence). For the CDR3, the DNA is TGTGCCAGCAGCTTTGGACAGGGGGAATGGTACGAGCAGTACTTC. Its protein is CASSFGQGEWYEQYF.

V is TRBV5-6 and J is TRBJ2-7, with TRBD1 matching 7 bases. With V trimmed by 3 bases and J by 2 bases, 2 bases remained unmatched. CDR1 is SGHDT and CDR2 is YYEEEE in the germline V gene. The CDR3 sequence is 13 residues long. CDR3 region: CASSWTGTYEQYF. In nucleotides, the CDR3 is TGTGCCAGCAGCTGGACAGGTACCTACGAGCAGTACTTC.

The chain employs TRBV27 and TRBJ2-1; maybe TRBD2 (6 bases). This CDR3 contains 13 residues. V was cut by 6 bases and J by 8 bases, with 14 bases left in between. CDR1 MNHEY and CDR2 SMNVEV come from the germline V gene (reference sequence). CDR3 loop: CASSLGGVHEQFF. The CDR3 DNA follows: TGTGCCAGCAGCCTGGGAGGAGTCCATGAGCAGTTCTTC.

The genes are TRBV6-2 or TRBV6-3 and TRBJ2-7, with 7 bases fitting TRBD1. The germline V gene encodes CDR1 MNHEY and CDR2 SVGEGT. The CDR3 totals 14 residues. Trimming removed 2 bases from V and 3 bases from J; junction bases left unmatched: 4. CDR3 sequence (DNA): TGTGCCAGCAGTTACGCTGCAGGGGGCTACGAGCAGTACTTC. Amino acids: CASSYAAGGYEQYF.

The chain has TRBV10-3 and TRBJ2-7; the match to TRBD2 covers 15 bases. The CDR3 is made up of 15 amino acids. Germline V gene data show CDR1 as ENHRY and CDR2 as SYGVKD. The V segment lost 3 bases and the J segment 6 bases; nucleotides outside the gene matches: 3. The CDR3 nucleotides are TGTGCCATCAGTGACCCGGGACTAGCGGGAGGCGAGCAGTACTTC. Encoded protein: CAISDPGLAGGEQYF.

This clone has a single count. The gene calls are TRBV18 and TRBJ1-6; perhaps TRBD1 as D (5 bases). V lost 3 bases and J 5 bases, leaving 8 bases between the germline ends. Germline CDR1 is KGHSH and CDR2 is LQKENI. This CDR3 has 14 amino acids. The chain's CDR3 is CASSPGLNNSPLHF. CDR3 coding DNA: TGTGCCAGCTCACCGGGACTCAATAATTCACCCCTCCACTTT.

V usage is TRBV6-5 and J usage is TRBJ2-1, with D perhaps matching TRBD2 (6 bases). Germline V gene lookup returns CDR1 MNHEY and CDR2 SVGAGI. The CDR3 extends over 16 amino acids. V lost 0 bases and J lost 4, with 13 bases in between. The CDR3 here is CASSYSVSGTYNEQFF. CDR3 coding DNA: TGTGCCAGCAGTTACTCGGTTAGCGGAACTTACAATGAGCAGTTCTTC.

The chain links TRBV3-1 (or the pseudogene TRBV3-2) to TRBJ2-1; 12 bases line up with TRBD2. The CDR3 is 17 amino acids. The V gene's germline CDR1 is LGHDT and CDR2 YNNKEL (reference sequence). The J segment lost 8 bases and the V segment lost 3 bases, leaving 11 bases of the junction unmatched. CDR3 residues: CASSQGTSGLRSDEQFF. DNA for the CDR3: TGTGCCAGCAGCCAGGGGACTAGCGGGTTGCGCTCCGATGAGCAGTTCTTC.

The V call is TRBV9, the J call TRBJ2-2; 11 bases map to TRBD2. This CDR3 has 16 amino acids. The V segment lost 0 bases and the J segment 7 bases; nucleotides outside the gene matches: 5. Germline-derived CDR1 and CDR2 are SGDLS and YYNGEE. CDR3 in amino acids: CASSVGLAGYGGELFF. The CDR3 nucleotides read TGTGCCAGCAGCGTAGGACTAGCGGGATATGGCGGGGAGCTGTTTTTT.

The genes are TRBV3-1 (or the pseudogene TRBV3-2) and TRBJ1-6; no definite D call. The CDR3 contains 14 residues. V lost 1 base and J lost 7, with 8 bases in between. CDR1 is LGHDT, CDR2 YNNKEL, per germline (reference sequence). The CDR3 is CASSQGGGNSPLHF. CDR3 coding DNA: TGTGCCAGCAGCCAAGGGGGAGGGAATTCACCCCTCCACTTT.

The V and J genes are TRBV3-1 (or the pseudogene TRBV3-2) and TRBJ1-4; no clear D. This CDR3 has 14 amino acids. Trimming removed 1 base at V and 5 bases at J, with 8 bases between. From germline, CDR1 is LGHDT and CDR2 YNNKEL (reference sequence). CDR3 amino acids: CASSQGRANEKLFF. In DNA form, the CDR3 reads TGTGCCAGCAGCCAAGGGAGGGCGAATGAAAAACTGTTTTTT.

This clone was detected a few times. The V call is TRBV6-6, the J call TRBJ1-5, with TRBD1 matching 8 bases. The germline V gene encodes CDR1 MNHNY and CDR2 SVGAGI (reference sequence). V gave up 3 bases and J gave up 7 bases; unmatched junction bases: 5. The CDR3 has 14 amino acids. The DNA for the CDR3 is TGTGCCAGCAGTTATCAGGGGGCCGGACAGCCCCAGCATTTT. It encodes CASSYQGAGQPQHF.

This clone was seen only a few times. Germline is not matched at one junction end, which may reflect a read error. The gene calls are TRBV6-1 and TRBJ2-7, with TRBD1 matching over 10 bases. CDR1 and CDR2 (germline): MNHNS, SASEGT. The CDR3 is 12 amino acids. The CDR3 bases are TGTGCCAGCAGTGAAGCCCGACAGGGGGCTTGCTTC. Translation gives CASSEARQGACF.

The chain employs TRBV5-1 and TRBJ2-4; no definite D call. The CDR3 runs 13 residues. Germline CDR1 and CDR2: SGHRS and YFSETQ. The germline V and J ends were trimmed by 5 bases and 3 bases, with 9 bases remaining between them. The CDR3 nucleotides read TGCGCCAGCAGTGAGTCCGGCAAAAACATTCAGTACTTC. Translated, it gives CASSESGKNIQYF.